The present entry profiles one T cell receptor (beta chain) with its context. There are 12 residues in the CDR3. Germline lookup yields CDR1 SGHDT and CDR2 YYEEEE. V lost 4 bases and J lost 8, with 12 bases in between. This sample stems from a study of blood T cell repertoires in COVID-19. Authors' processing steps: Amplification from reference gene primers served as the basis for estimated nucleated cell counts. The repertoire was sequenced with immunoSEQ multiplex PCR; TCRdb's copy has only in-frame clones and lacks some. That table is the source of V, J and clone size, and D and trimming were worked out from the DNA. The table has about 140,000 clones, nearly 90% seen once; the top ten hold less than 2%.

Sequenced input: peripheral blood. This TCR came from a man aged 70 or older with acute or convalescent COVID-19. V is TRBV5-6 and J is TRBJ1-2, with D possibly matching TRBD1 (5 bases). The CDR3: CASSGGGRGYTF. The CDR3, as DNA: TGTGCCAGCAGCGGCGGGGGTCGAGGCTACACCTTC.